Following are 32 T cell receptor beta chains from one sample sequenced in a study of T-cell memory formation after mild COVID-19. TCRdb called the 5' RACE reads again in MiXCR, with one record for every CDR3 protein. The sample holds 450,000 or so distinct CDR3 sequences, about 20% seen once. What was sequenced was PBMCs or a T cell subset sorted from them (not recorded which). These receptors were collected from an adult woman who had mild COVID-19 (a few samples of this study predate the infection). Cell type and time point are not known.

The sample holds a few counts of this clonotype. V and J are TRBV12-3 or TRBV12-4 and TRBJ1-6, with no clear D. V was cut by 5 bases and J by 4 bases, with 9 bases left in between. This CDR3 spans 14 amino acids. CDR3 in amino acids: CASSPGRYNSPLHF. The DNA for the CDR3 is TGTGCCAGCAGTCCCGGACGGTATAATTCACCCCTCCACTTT.

The V call is TRBV10-3, the J call TRBJ2-3; D is unresolved. The ends were cut back, 8 bases at V and 0 bases at J, with 12 bases in the middle. Germline assignment: CDR1 ENHRY and CDR2 SYGVKD. CDR3 size: 14 residues. The DNA for the CDR3 is TGTGCCATCTTGAGGTCTTCTAGCACAGATACGCAGTATTTT. It translates to CAILRSSSTDTQYF.

This clonotype was found many times. The chain combines TRBV20-1 with TRBJ1-2; 9 nucleotides line up with TRBD1. J was trimmed by 2 bases and V by 1 base; bases with no gene match: 2. The CDR3 sequence is 14 residues long. Germline V gene sequence: CDR1 DFQATT, CDR2 SNEGSKA (reference sequence). The CDR3 loop is CSARAGTGNYGYTF. The CDR3 DNA follows: TGCAGTGCTAGAGCCGGGACAGGGAACTATGGCTACACCTTC.

The J gene is TRBJ1-2, the V gene TRBV5-6; D is undetermined. The CDR3 runs 16 residues. Germline lookup yields CDR1 SGHDT and CDR2 YYEEEE. V gave up 0 bases and J gave up 4 bases, with 16 bases separating them. The CDR3 nucleotides are TGTGCCAGCAGCTTGGGCTTCGGGCAGTTGGGCTATGGCTACACCTTC. The encoded protein is CASSLGFGQLGYGYTF.

This clonotype was detected a few times. V is TRBV20-1 and J is TRBJ1-1; D is uncertain. The CDR3 contains 12 residues. Germline V lookup: CDR1 DFQATT, CDR2 SNEGSKA (reference sequence). V was pared by 4 bases and J by 4 bases, with 10 bases between. The CDR3, as DNA: TGCAGTGCTACACCCCTGTTCACTGAAGCTTTCTTT. This sequence encodes CSATPLFTEAFF.

This sequence joins TRBV3-1 and TRBJ2-7, with a weak D call TRBD2 (6 bases). This CDR3 spans 16 amino acids. V lost 1 base to trimming and J lost 2 bases, with 15 bases between them. CDR1 LGHDT and CDR2 YNNKEL come from the germline V gene (reference sequence). CDR3 DNA: TGTGCCAGCAGCCAAGCTCAGGGACTGCACCCCTACGAGCAGTACTTC. Its protein product is CASSQAQGLHPYEQYF.

The V gene is TRBV14, the J gene TRBJ2-1, with TRBD2 matching 14 bases. Germline V lookup: CDR1 SGHDN, CDR2 FVKESK. The CDR3 loop spans 19 amino acids. The ends lost 4 bases at V and 3 bases at J; junction bases unmatched: 11. CDR3 sequence: CASSPTYRTSGGLYNEQFF. CDR3 sequence (DNA): TGTGCCAGCAGCCCAACGTACCGGACTAGCGGGGGGCTCTACAATGAGCAGTTCTTC.

J is TRBJ2-5 and V is TRBV4-1; maybe TRBD2 (5 bases). With 1 base removed from V and 5 bases from J, the gap between germline ends came to 20 bases. Germline V gene data show CDR1 as MGHRA and CDR2 as YSYEKL. The CDR3 totals 17 residues. The CDR3 here is CASSQVPPGLTGETQYF. In DNA, the CDR3 is TGCGCCAGCAGCCAAGTTCCTCCCGGCCTTACGGGGGAGACCCAGTACTTC.

This chain connects TRBV20-1 to TRBJ2-7; the match to TRBD2 covers 8 bases. The CDR3 is 13 amino acids. From germline, CDR1 is DFQATT and CDR2 SNEGSKA (reference sequence). The CDR3 sequence: CPTGGRDKDEQYF. The CDR3 DNA sequence: TGCCCTACGGGAGGGCGGGATAAGGACGAGCAGTACTTC.

The J gene is TRBJ2-5, the V gene TRBV24-1; D is undetermined. V lost 0 bases and J lost 5, with 0 bases in between. The CDR3 has 11 residues. CDR1 KGHDR and CDR2 SFDVKD come from the germline V gene. CDR3 region: CATSDLETQYF. In nucleotides, the CDR3 is TGTGCCACCAGTGATTTGGAGACCCAGTACTTC.

CDR3 amino acids: CASRPGVREKLFF. The CDR3 DNA sequence: TGTGCCAGTAGGCCTGGGGTACGGGAAAAACTGTTTTTT. V usage is TRBV19 and J usage is TRBJ1-4, with no clear D. V lost 6 bases to trimming and J lost 8 bases, with 13 bases between them. Germline CDR1 reads LNHDA; CDR2 reads SQIVND (reference sequence). The CDR3 consists of 13 residues.

CDR3 amino acids: CASSVVGSGAEETQYF. The CDR3 DNA is TGTGCCAGCAGCGTAGTAGGTAGCGGGGCGGAGGAGACCCAGTACTTC. V and J are TRBV9 and TRBJ2-5, with 8 bases identical to TRBD2. V lost 0 bases to trimming and J lost 5 bases; unmatched junction nucleotides: 9. Looked up from germline, CDR1 is SGDLS and CDR2 is YYNGEE. The CDR3 totals 16 residues.

This clonotype was found a few times. J is TRBJ1-5 and V is TRBV2, with D hard to call. Trimming took 3 bases from V and 3 from J, leaving 6 bases between them. From germline, CDR1 is SNHLY and CDR2 FYNNEI. This CDR3 is built from 13 residues. CDR3 region: CASSDRNNQPQHF. CDR3 DNA sequence: TGTGCCAGCAGTGACAGAAACAATCAGCCCCAGCATTTT.

This chain connects TRBV9 to TRBJ1-2, with 8 bases fitting TRBD1. V shed 3 bases and J 3 bases; nucleotides not matched to a gene: 4. The CDR3 runs to 14 residues. Germline-derived CDR1 and CDR2 are SGDLS and YYNGEE. The CDR3, as DNA: TGTGCCAGCAGCGAACAGGGGGGGGACTATGGCTACACCTTC. It specifies CASSEQGGDYGYTF.

This clonotype was detected a few times. V gene TRBV20-1 combines with J gene TRBJ1-1; perhaps TRBD1 as D (6 bases). The germline CDR1 and CDR2 sequences are DFQATT and SNEGSKA (reference sequence). The CDR3 totals 14 residues. The germline V and J ends were trimmed by 5 bases and 4 bases, with 17 bases remaining between them. This CDR3 is CSAGPRKGGTEAFF. The CDR3 DNA sequence: TGCAGTGCTGGACCGCGCAAGGGGGGCACTGAAGCTTTCTTT.

The chain carries TRBV14 and TRBJ2-1; a possible D gene is TRBD1 (6 bases). CDR3 length: 16 amino acids. V was pared by 2 bases and J by 2 bases, with 13 bases between. The germline V gene has CDR1 SGHDN and CDR2 FVKESK. The CDR3 DNA follows: TGTGCCAGCAGCCAATTCTGGGGGCCCCCCTACAATGAGCAGTTCTTC. It translates to CASSQFWGPPYNEQFF.

This clonotype was seen a handful of times. The chain has TRBV7-8 and TRBJ1-1, with D uncertain. Looked up from germline, CDR1 is SGHVS and CDR2 is FQNEAQ. Trimming cost V 8 bases and J 0 bases, with 16 bases left between them. The CDR3 has 15 residues. The CDR3 nucleotides are TGTGCCAGCCAGAAAGGATTAGTTATGAACACTGAAGCTTTCTTT. As protein: CASQKGLVMNTEAFF.

The chain joins TRBV9 to TRBJ2-7; D is uncertain. CDR3 length equals 15 residues. Germline V lookup: CDR1 SGDLS, CDR2 YYNGEE. Trimming left V 0 bases short and J 4 bases short, with 14 bases between. The CDR3 nucleotides read TGTGCCAGCAGCGTAGCAGCAGGAAGCTTATACGAGCAGTACTTC. Its protein product is CASSVAAGSLYEQYF.

This clonotype has only a few counts. The chain uses TRBV6-5 and TRBJ2-5; a possible D gene is TRBD1 (6 bases). The germline V gene has CDR1 MNHEY and CDR2 SVGAGI. Trimming left V 2 bases short and J 2 bases short, with 9 bases between. This CDR3 spans 14 amino acids. The CDR3 spells CASSYTRGQETQYF. CDR3 DNA sequence: TGTGCCAGCAGTTACACCAGGGGACAAGAGACCCAGTACTTC.

In regard to this clonotype: One base away lies a much larger clone, so this may be a sequencing read error. This chain joins TRBV20-1 and TRBJ2-5; D call uncertain. The CDR3 extends over 13 amino acids. CDR1 and CDR2 (germline): DFQATT, SNEGSKA (reference sequence). CDR3 in amino acids: CRARASGLGTQYF. Here the CDR3 DNA reads TGCCGTGCTAGAGCCTCTGGCCTTGGGACCCAGTACTTC.

The genes are TRBV2 and TRBJ2-7, with a weak D call TRBD2 (5 bases). This CDR3 is built from 13 residues. Germline V gene data show CDR1 as SNHLY and CDR2 as FYNNEI. Trimming removed 3 bases at V and 3 bases at J, with 9 bases between. CDR3 sequence: CASSDGAGYEQYF. DNA for the CDR3: TGTGCCAGCAGTGATGGCGCGGGCTACGAGCAGTACTTC. Full variable domain (remainder filled in from reference TRBV2 and TRBJ2-7): EPEVTQTPSHQVTQMGQEVILRCVPISNHLYFYWYRQILGQKVEFLVSFYNNEISEKSEIFDDQFSVERPDGSNFTLKIRSTKLEDSAMYFCASSDGAGYEQYFGPGTRLTVT.

This clonotype was counted many times. The gene calls are TRBV4-2 and TRBJ2-1; the match to TRBD2 covers 7 bases. V shed 4 bases and J 7 bases; nucleotides not matched to a gene: 7. Germline V CDR1 and CDR2: LGHNA, YNFKEQ. This CDR3 has 14 amino acids. CDR3: CASSRGGDRNEQFF. As DNA, the CDR3 is TGTGCCAGCAGCCGGGGGGGGGATAGGAATGAGCAGTTCTTC.

V gene TRBV7-8 combines with J gene TRBJ2-3, with a weak D call TRBD2 (5 bases). CDR1 SGHVS and CDR2 FQNEAQ come from the germline V gene. This CDR3 has 15 amino acids. Trimming shortened V by 2 bases and J by 0 bases, and 9 bases separated the two germline ends. The CDR3 region is CASSLSSWSTDTQYF. CDR3 in DNA: TGTGCCAGCAGCTTATCTAGCTGGAGCACAGATACGCAGTATTTT.

This chain joins TRBV20-1 and TRBJ1-1; a possible D gene is TRBD1 (5 bases). The V and J ends lost 5 bases and 1 base respectively, with 11 bases between them. There are 13 residues in the CDR3. Per the germline V gene, CDR1 is DFQATT and CDR2 is SNEGSKA (reference sequence). The CDR3 nucleotides are TGCAGTGCTGGGAAGGGACCGAACACTGAAGCTTTCTTT. Residues: CSAGKGPNTEAFF.

A few counts support this clonotype. The rearrangement uses TRBV18 and TRBJ1-5; 7 bases match TRBD1. There are 19 residues in the CDR3. Germline V gene lookup returns CDR1 KGHSH and CDR2 LQKENI. V dropped 3 bases and J dropped 0; count of bases not matched to a gene: 14. CDR3 protein: CASSPMPPGQTNSNQPQHF. The CDR3 nucleotides are TGTGCCAGCTCACCTATGCCCCCGGGACAGACAAATAGCAATCAGCCCCAGCATTTT.

This clonotype was picked up many times. The chain couples TRBV12-3 or TRBV12-4 to TRBJ1-1, with D perhaps matching TRBD1 (5 bases). The CDR3 sequence is 13 residues long. V was cut by 6 bases and J by 1 base, with 9 bases left in between. CDR3 amino acids: CASSLTGNTEAFF. The CDR3 region has the DNA TGTGCCAGCAGCTTAACAGGGAACACTGAAGCTTTCTTT.

This clonotype was detected a few times. This sequence joins TRBV29-1 and TRBJ2-7; 7 nucleotides agree with TRBD2. Germline values: CDR1 SQVTM, CDR2 ANQGSEA. Trimming removed 1 base from V and 2 bases from J; junction bases left unmatched: 2. This CDR3 has 13 residues. DNA of the CDR3: TGCAGCGTTGAAGGACTAGCCGCCTACGAGCAGTACTTC. It codes for CSVEGLAAYEQYF.

The chain uses TRBV29-1 and TRBJ2-7, with D perhaps being TRBD1 or TRBD2 (6 bases each). Trimming took off 3 bases at V and 6 bases at J, with 9 bases between the two ends. In germline, CDR1 is SQVTM, CDR2 ANQGSEA. The CDR3 extends over 11 amino acids. DNA of the CDR3: TGCAGCGTTGAGAGGGGGGCCGAGCAGTACTTC. Protein product: CSVERGAEQYF.

The chain employs TRBV20-1 and TRBJ2-7, with D possibly matching TRBD1 (7 bases). V shed 1 base and J shed 6 bases, with 13 bases lying between them. This CDR3 comprises 13 residues. CDR1 is DFQATT and CDR2 is SNEGSKA in the germline V gene (reference sequence). Here the CDR3 reads CSARVRGRFEQYF. CDR3 nucleotides: TGCAGTGCTAGAGTCAGGGGGAGGTTCGAGCAGTACTTC.

The V call is TRBV12-3 or TRBV12-4, the J call TRBJ2-5, with TRBD1 identical over 9 bases. The CDR3 runs 15 residues. V trimming: 6 bases; J trimming: 5 bases; junction bases outside the gene matches: 10. CDR3 sequence reads: CASRPGQGNRETQYF. The CDR3 bases are TGTGCCAGCAGGCCCGGACAGGGGAATCGGGAGACCCAGTACTTC.

A note on this clonotype: Just one base apart from a much larger clone, this may be a read error. The rearrangement uses TRBV6-1 and TRBJ1-1; D is unresolved. CDR1 is MNHNS, CDR2 SASEGT, per germline. Deletions cut 4 bases from V and 0 bases from J, with 6 bases between. The CDR3 totals 13 residues. CDR3 protein: CASSVRLNTEAFF. The CDR3 region has the DNA TGTGCCAGCAGTGTAAGGTTGAACACTGAAGCTTTCTTT.

The V gene is TRBV24-1, the J gene TRBJ1-5; D not certain. This CDR3 is 13 amino acids long. V lost 7 bases to trimming and J lost 5 bases, with 11 bases between them. Germline V lookup: CDR1 KGHDR, CDR2 SFDVKD. The CDR3 DNA is TGTGCCACCAGGGCGGATAGGGATCAGCCCCAGCATTTT. Protein product: CATRADRDQPQHF.